This is a list of T cell receptor beta chains from one sample in a study of beta chain features in type 1 diabetes. Generated by immunoSEQ multiplex PCR, the TCRdb table keeps only in-frame clones and is missing some. Of about 240,000 clones detected, about 26% appear once; the ten largest clones hold 4%. Sequencing was performed on central memory CD4+ T cells from blood. The source of these receptors is a man aged 25 to 40 in good health. Each CDR3 is given with its conserved first and last residue. The D gene is left open where the match is weak. Where a row states a size, it is once, few, many or the class of an expanded clone; other rows omit it.

J: TRBJ2-7; V: TRBV5-4; size: many; D: NA; DNA: TGTGCCAGCACCTCCCCGGGGAACCCATGGTTC; CDR3: CASTSPGNPWF
J: TRBJ2-7; V: TRBV7-9; size: few; D: NA; DNA: TGTGCCAGCAGCTCCGACGGCGGGACAATCGAGCAGTACTTC; CDR3: CASSSDGGTIEQYF
J: TRBJ2-3; V: TRBV7-2; size: NA; D: NA; DNA: TGTGCCAGCAGCCCAAGTCTAATTAGCACAGATACGCAGTATTTT; CDR3: CASSPSLISTDTQYF
J: TRBJ2-7; V: TRBV10-3; size: few; D: TRBD2; DNA: TGTGCCACCCGGACTAGCGGAGGCGAGCAGTACTTC; CDR3: CATRTSGGEQYF
J: TRBJ2-1; V: TRBV30; size: NA; D: TRBD2; DNA: TGTGCCTGGAAAGGACTAGGAGGGAACAATGAGCAGTTCTTC; CDR3: CAWKGLGGNNEQFF
J: TRBJ2-5; V: TRBV9; size: NA; D: TRBD2; DNA: TGTGCCAGCAGCGTACGGGGGGGAGAGACCCAGTACTTC; CDR3: CASSVRGGETQYF
J: TRBJ2-7; V: TRBV6-5; size: few; D: TRBD1; DNA: TGTGCCAGCAGTTACAGGACAGGGTCCCACGAGCAGTACTTC; CDR3: CASSYRTGSHEQYF
J: TRBJ1-4; V: TRBV7-8; size: few; D: TRBD1; DNA: TGTGCCAGCAGCATACAGGGGGCCTCTAATGAAAAACTGTTTTTT; CDR3: CASSIQGASNEKLFF
J: TRBJ2-7; V: TRBV7-6; size: NA; D: TRBD2; DNA: TGTGCCAGCAGCTTCCGCAGCGGGGCAGACGAGCAGTACTTC; CDR3: CASSFRSGADEQYF
J: TRBJ1-5; V: TRBV28; size: NA; D: NA; DNA: TGTGCCAGCAGTTTATCGAGTATTAGCAATCAGCCCCAGCATTTT; CDR3: CASSLSSISNQPQHF
J: TRBJ2-5; V: TRBV4-1; size: few; D: NA; DNA: TGCGCCAGCATTGGGCAGGGGGGGACCCAGTACTTC; CDR3: CASIGQGGTQYF
J: TRBJ2-5; V: TRBV7-7; size: NA; D: NA; DNA: TGTGCCAGCAGCTTGGGTCCATCCCAAGAGACCCAGTACTTC; CDR3: CASSLGPSQETQYF
J: TRBJ2-3; V: TRBV9; size: few; D: NA; DNA: TGTGCCAGCAGCCCTCGCGCAGGGGATGGCACAGATACGCAGTATTTT; CDR3: CASSPRAGDGTDTQYF
J: TRBJ1-2; V: TRBV30; size: many; D: NA; DNA: TGTGCCTGGAGTCTCCGACAGGATGGCTACACCTTC; CDR3: CAWSLRQDGYTF
J: TRBJ2-3; V: TRBV10-3; size: NA; D: NA; DNA: TGTGCCATCAGTGGGGACGGGGCCACAGATACGCAGTATTTT; CDR3: CAISGDGATDTQYF
J: TRBJ1-1; V: TRBV7-9; size: NA; D: NA; DNA: TGTGCCAGCAGCCCAGACGGGAGGCCAAACACTGAAGCTTTCTTT; CDR3: CASSPDGRPNTEAFF
J: TRBJ2-6; V: TRBV19; size: few; D: NA; DNA: TGTGCCAGTAGGAGAGGAGCTGGGGCCAACGTCCTGACTTTC; CDR3: CASRRGAGANVLTF
J: TRBJ2-1; V: TRBV29-1; size: NA; D: TRBD2; DNA: TGCAGCGTTCCCGGGACTAGCGGAGCCCTTCCTTATTACAATGAGCAGTTCTTC; CDR3: CSVPGTSGALPYYNEQFF
J: TRBJ2-1; V: TRBV11-2; size: few; D: TRBD2; DNA: TGTGCCAGCAGCTTAGTTCCAGCGGGGGGCAATGAGCAGTTCTTC; CDR3: CASSLVPAGGNEQFF
J: TRBJ2-5; V: TRBV7-2; size: few; D: TRBD1; DNA: TGTGCCAGCAGCTCAGGACAGGGGGAGACAGAGACCCAGTACTTC; CDR3: CASSSGQGETETQYF
J: TRBJ1-2; V: TRBV6-5; size: NA; D: NA; DNA: TGTGCCAGCAGTTACTCGAGTACCCCGGACTATGGCTACACCTTC; CDR3: CASSYSSTPDYGYTF
J: TRBJ2-2; V: TRBV2; size: few; D: NA; DNA: TGTGCCAGCACAGGGGAGGAACCGGGGGAGCTGTTTTTT; CDR3: CASTGEEPGELFF
J: TRBJ2-3; V: TRBV6-5; size: few; D: TRBD2; DNA: TGTGCCAGCACCTTATCTAGCGGGAGGGGAGATACGCAGTATTTT; CDR3: CASTLSSGRGDTQYF
J: TRBJ2-5; V: TRBV7-6; size: NA; D: NA; DNA: TGTGCCAGCAGCGATGCCCCCACGCCCAGGGAGACCCAGTACTTC; CDR3: CASSDAPTPRETQYF
J: TRBJ2-3; V: TRBV4-2; size: few; D: NA; DNA: TGTGCCAGCAGCCAAGGCACTGGCACAGATACGCAGTATTTT; CDR3: CASSQGTGTDTQYF
J: TRBJ1-5; V: TRBV6-6; size: NA; D: NA; DNA: TGTGCCAGCAGAGGCGACAGCCGCAATCAGCCCCAGCATTTT; CDR3: CASRGDSRNQPQHF
J: TRBJ1-1; V: TRBV6-6; size: few; D: TRBD1; DNA: TGTGCCAGCAGTCCCCGGGACAGGGGGAACACTGAAGCTTTCTTT; CDR3: CASSPRDRGNTEAFF
J: TRBJ1-5; V: TRBV29-1; size: few; D: NA; DNA: TGCAGCGTAGCTCGGGACATAGGTCAGCCCCAGCATTTT; CDR3: CSVARDIGQPQHF
J: TRBJ2-2; V: TRBV29-1; size: few; D: NA; DNA: TGCAGCGTTGAAGATCCCCGGAAAGGGACCGGGGAGCTGTTTTTT; CDR3: CSVEDPRKGTGELFF
J: TRBJ2-6; V: TRBV29-1; size: few; D: NA; DNA: TGCAGCGTTGAAGAAGTCGGGAGCGGGGCCAACGTCCTGACTTTC; CDR3: CSVEEVGSGANVLTF
J: TRBJ2-1; V: TRBV7-2; size: NA; D: NA; DNA: TGTGCCAGCAGCTTAGAACGGAATGAGCAGTTCTTC; CDR3: CASSLERNEQFF
J: TRBJ1-1; V: TRBV27; size: few; D: TRBD1; DNA: TGTGCCAGCAGTCGGGAGACAGGGTCTGAAGCTTTCTTT; CDR3: CASSRETGSEAFF
J: TRBJ2-3; V: TRBV28; size: NA; D: TRBD2; DNA: TGTGCCAGCAGCCCGGGGGGAGGCGGAACAGATACGCAGTATTTT; CDR3: CASSPGGGGTDTQYF
J: TRBJ2-5; V: TRBV27; size: NA; D: NA; DNA: TGTGCCAGCAGTTTGAGTCCCCAGTACCAAGAGACCCAGTACTTC; CDR3: CASSLSPQYQETQYF
J: TRBJ1-2; V: TRBV30; size: NA; D: NA; DNA: TGTGCCTGGAGTGTAGGGCAGGGAGCCTACACCTTC; CDR3: CAWSVGQGAYTF
J: TRBJ2-1; V: TRBV7-6; size: NA; D: TRBD2; DNA: TGTGCCAGCAGCTCGAGCGGGGGGGCTGAAGAGCAGTTCTTC; CDR3: CASSSSGGAEEQFF
J: TRBJ2-2; V: TRBV29-1; size: few; D: TRBD2; DNA: TGCAGCGTTGACCCGGGGGGGCGTACCGGGGAGCTGTTTTTT; CDR3: CSVDPGGRTGELFF
J: TRBJ1-5; V: TRBV6-6; size: few; D: NA; DNA: TGTGCCAGCAGTTATGGGGAAGCGTCTAGCAATCAGCCCCAGCATTTT; CDR3: CASSYGEASSNQPQHF
J: TRBJ2-5; V: TRBV4-3; size: NA; D: NA; DNA: TGCGCCAGCAGCCAAGATCTCGGGGGCGGGGAGACCCAGTACTTC; CDR3: CASSQDLGGGETQYF
J: TRBJ2-3; V: TRBV2; size: few; D: TRBD2; DNA: TGTGCCAGCAGGGGCCTCGGGGGGGCAGATACGCAGTATTTT; CDR3: CASRGLGGADTQYF
J: TRBJ1-1; V: TRBV14; size: few; D: NA; DNA: TGTGCCAGCAGCCTGATGGAGGGGACTGAAGCTTTCTTT; CDR3: CASSLMEGTEAFF
J: TRBJ2-5; V: TRBV21-1; size: many; D: NA; DNA: TGTGCCAGCAGCAAAGTCCCAGGGAAGGGTGAGACCCAGTACTTC; CDR3: CASSKVPGKGETQYF
J: TRBJ2-7; V: TRBV25-1; size: NA; D: TRBD1; DNA: TGTGCCAGCAGTGAGGGGGACAGGGCGCCGTACTTC; CDR3: CASSEGDRAPYF
J: TRBJ2-2; V: TRBV18; size: NA; D: NA; DNA: TGTGCCAGCTCACCAGACGCGAACACCGGGGAGCTGTTTTTT; CDR3: CASSPDANTGELFF
J: TRBJ2-5; V: TRBV28; size: NA; D: TRBD2; DNA: TGTGCCAGCAGGACTAGCGGCCCCCGGGGGGAGACCCAGTACTTC; CDR3: CASRTSGPRGETQYF
J: TRBJ2-1; V: TRBV5-6; size: few; D: TRBD2; DNA: TGTGCCAGCAGCTCCGGACTAGCGGGTTACAATGAGCAGTTCTTC; CDR3: CASSSGLAGYNEQFF
J: TRBJ2-7; V: TRBV7-2; size: NA; D: NA; DNA: TGTGCCAGCAGCTTAACACTCCTCTACGAGCAGTACTTC; CDR3: CASSLTLLYEQYF
J: TRBJ2-3; V: TRBV15; size: NA; D: NA; DNA: TGTGCCACCAGCAGAGGCGGCGTGGAGGCAGATACGCAGTATTTT; CDR3: CATSRGGVEADTQYF
J: TRBJ2-5; V: TRBV30; size: few; D: NA; DNA: TGTGCCTGGAAGCTAGCGAGAGAGACCCAGTACTTC; CDR3: CAWKLARETQYF
J: TRBJ2-2; V: TRBV4-2; size: few; D: NA; DNA: TGTGCCAGCAGCCAAGACGGCAGCGACACCGGGGAGCTGTTTTTT; CDR3: CASSQDGSDTGELFF
J: TRBJ1-2; V: TRBV15; size: NA; D: NA; DNA: TGTGCCACCAGCAGAGGACAACTCAGAGAGACTAACTATGGCTACACCTTC; CDR3: CATSRGQLRETNYGYTF